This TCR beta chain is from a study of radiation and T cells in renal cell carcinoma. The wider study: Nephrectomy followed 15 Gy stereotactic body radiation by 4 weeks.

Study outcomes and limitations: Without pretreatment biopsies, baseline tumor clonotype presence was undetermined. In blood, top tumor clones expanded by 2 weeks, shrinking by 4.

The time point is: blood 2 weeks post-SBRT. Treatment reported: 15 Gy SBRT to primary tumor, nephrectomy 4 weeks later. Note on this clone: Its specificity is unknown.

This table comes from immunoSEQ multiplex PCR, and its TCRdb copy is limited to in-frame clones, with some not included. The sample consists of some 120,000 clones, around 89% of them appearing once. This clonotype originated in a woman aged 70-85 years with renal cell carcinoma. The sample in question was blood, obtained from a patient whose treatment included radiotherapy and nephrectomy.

The CDR3, as DNA: TGTGCCAGCAGCCAGGGTCGATCCGCAGATACGCAGTATTTT. Its protein is CASSQGRSADTQYF. The rearrangement links TRBV4-2 to TRBJ2-3, with D unresolved. Germline assignment: CDR1 LGHNA and CDR2 YNFKEQ. The CDR3 length is 14 residues. V lost 3 bases and J lost 4, with 11 bases in between.